The 25 T cell receptor beta chains listed next were all sequenced from one sample in a study of blood T cell repertoires in COVID-19. Method: immunoSEQ multiplex PCR; TCRdb's copy keeps in-frame clones and lacks some. Seen here are some 130,000 clones, more than 75% observed once, and the top ten hold around 3.6%. Sequences were obtained from peripheral blood. These receptors all stem from a man aged 50 or older with active COVID-19.

The J gene is TRBJ2-3, the V gene TRBV7-8; D may be TRBD2 (6 bases). Germline lookup yields CDR1 SGHVS and CDR2 FQNEAQ. The CDR3 covers 14 residues. Trimming removed 5 bases at V and 11 bases at J, with 20 bases between. CDR3 in amino acids: CASSLRQIGRGQYF. The CDR3 DNA follows: TGTGCCAGCAGCCTACGTCAGATAGGGCGGGGGCAGTATTTT.

V gene TRBV10-3 combines with J gene TRBJ2-3, with 8 bases aligning to TRBD2. CDR1 and CDR2 (germline): ENHRY, SYGVKD. Trimming removed 6 bases from V and 2 bases from J; junction bases left unmatched: 4. This CDR3 has 14 amino acids. The CDR3 loop is CAISSGGATDTQYF. The CDR3 DNA reads as TGTGCCATCAGCAGCGGGGGAGCCACAGATACGCAGTATTTT.

V usage is TRBV5-1 and J usage is TRBJ2-5; D not resolved. The germline V gene encodes CDR1 SGHRS and CDR2 YFSETQ. The length of the CDR3 is 13 residues. V gave up 4 bases and J gave up 4 bases, with 11 bases separating them. CDR3 sequence (DNA): TGCGCCAGCAGCCCCCCGAGTGGAGAGACCCAGTACTTC. As protein: CASSPPSGETQYF.

This chain connects TRBV11-3 to TRBJ2-1, with no clear D. The CDR3 runs 14 residues. The germline V and J ends were trimmed by 5 bases and 8 bases, with 16 bases remaining between them. CDR1 and CDR2 from the germline V gene are SGHNT and YENEEA. CDR3 DNA sequence: TGTGCCAGCAGCCCAAGTCCACTGTTAGATGAGCAGTTCTTC. Its translation is CASSPSPLLDEQFF.

The chain couples TRBV27 to TRBJ1-5; D perhaps matches TRBD1 (6 bases). Germline assignment: CDR1 MNHEY and CDR2 SMNVEV (reference sequence). This CDR3 contains 16 residues. The V gene lost 4 bases and the J gene lost 0 bases, with 13 bases spanning the gap. The CDR3 loop reads CASSSTGRGSNQPQHF. CDR3 DNA sequence: TGTGCCAGCAGTTCTACAGGGAGGGGTAGCAATCAGCCCCAGCATTTT.

The rearrangement links TRBV29-1 to TRBJ2-7; weak D call: TRBD2 (6 bases). CDR3 size: 13 residues. The V and J ends lost 0 bases and 3 bases respectively, with 9 bases between them. Looked up from germline, CDR1 is SQVTM and CDR2 is ANQGSEA. The CDR3 region has the DNA TGCAGCGTTGAAGAGGAGGGAGGCTACGAGCAGTACTTC. This gives the protein CSVEEEGGYEQYF.

The chain combines TRBV19 with TRBJ1-5; D might be TRBD1 (6 bases). V lost 5 bases to trimming and J lost 0 bases, with 14 bases between them. CDR3 length: 16 residues. From germline, CDR1 is LNHDA and CDR2 SQIVND (reference sequence). CDR3 sequence reads: CASSLHLRGSNQPQHF. DNA of the CDR3: TGTGCCAGTAGTCTGCACCTCAGGGGTAGCAATCAGCCCCAGCATTTT.

The chain carries TRBV7-2 and TRBJ1-2; D is possibly TRBD1 (6 bases). Per the germline V gene, CDR1 is SGHTA and CDR2 is FQGNSA. The CDR3 has 12 residues. Trimming stripped 10 bases from V and 4 bases from J, with 13 bases between. CDR3 in amino acids: CAKLTGSYGYTF. The CDR3 DNA is TGTGCCAAGTTAACAGGGTCCTATGGCTACACCTTC.

This chain connects TRBV3-1 (or the pseudogene TRBV3-2) to TRBJ1-5, with no clear D. This CDR3 spans 14 amino acids. Germline lookup yields CDR1 LGHDT and CDR2 YNNKEL (reference sequence). Trimming left V 0 bases short and J 8 bases short, with 11 bases between. CDR3 coding DNA: TGTGCCAGCAGCCAAGACCGGGGATCGAAGCCCCAGCATTTT. Its translation is CASSQDRGSKPQHF.

This rearrangement joins TRBV24-1 to TRBJ2-1; 8 bases map to TRBD1. Germline loops: CDR1 KGHDR, CDR2 SFDVKD. Unmatched junction bases numbered 10, after V lost 4 bases and J lost 6 bases. CDR3 length: 16 residues. CDR3 coding DNA: TGTGCCACCAGTGACCGGCTACCCGGGACAGGCAATGAGCAGTTCTTC. It encodes CATSDRLPGTGNEQFF.

V gene TRBV2 combines with J gene TRBJ2-2; D is perhaps TRBD1 (6 bases). V gave up 10 bases and J gave up 0 bases, with 12 bases separating them. Per the germline V gene, CDR1 is SNHLY and CDR2 is FYNNEI. The CDR3 covers 14 residues. The CDR3 here is CATRTASNTGELFF. The CDR3 DNA follows: TGTGCCACCAGGACAGCTTCGAACACCGGGGAGCTGTTTTTT.

The V and J genes are TRBV7-9 and TRBJ2-1; TRBD2 is a possible D gene (6 bases). The germline V gene encodes CDR1 SEHNR and CDR2 FQNEAQ (reference sequence). Trimming pared 2 bases from V and 9 bases from J, leaving 17 bases between. The CDR3 contains 15 residues. CDR3 residues: CASSLISGSSGEQFF. CDR3 in DNA: TGTGCCAGCAGCTTAATATCCGGGAGTTCGGGTGAGCAGTTCTTC. The entire variable domain, with the rest obtained from reference TRBV7-9 and TRBJ2-1, is as follows: DTGVSQNPRHKITKRGQNVTFRCDPISEHNRLYWYRQTLGQGPEFLTYFQNEAQLEKSRLLSDRFSAERPKGSFSTLEIQRTEQGDSAMYLCASSLISGSSGEQFFGPGTRLTVL.

This clone was observed a handful of times. This chain uses TRBV11-1 with TRBJ2-5, with TRBD2 matching over 8 bases. The CDR3 is made up of 14 amino acids. The germline CDR1 and CDR2 sequences are SGHAT and FQDESV (reference sequence). V trimming: 3 bases; J trimming: 5 bases; junction bases outside the gene matches: 5. CDR3 region: CASSFRGGTETQYF. The CDR3 DNA reads TGTGCCAGCAGCTTTCGGGGGGGGACGGAGACCCAGTACTTC.

The J gene is TRBJ2-1, the V gene TRBV13; 9 bases line up with TRBD2. The germline V gene has CDR1 PRHDT and CDR2 FYEKMQ (reference sequence). CDR3 length: 15 amino acids. Losses at the gene ends were 5 bases for V and 7 bases for J; bases not matched to a gene: 9. The CDR3 coding sequence is TGTGCCAGCAGCGAGGGCGGGGGGGCTAGGAATGAGCAGTTCTTC. Amino acid sequence: CASSEGGGARNEQFF.

The chain combines TRBV24-1 with TRBJ2-1; 9 bases fit TRBD1. This CDR3 comprises 16 residues. CDR1 is KGHDR and CDR2 is SFDVKD in the germline V gene. The trim removed 1 base at V and 1 base at J, leaving 1 base unmatched. CDR3 nucleotide sequence: TGTGCCACCAGTGATTTTGGACAGGGGTCCTACAATGAGCAGTTCTTC. It specifies CATSDFGQGSYNEQFF.

The chain couples TRBV5-1 to TRBJ2-3; tentative D call: TRBD2 (6 bases). This CDR3 region has 15 residues. From germline, CDR1 is SGHRS and CDR2 YFSETQ. Trimming took 4 bases from V and 2 from J, leaving 14 bases between them. CDR3 sequence: CASSPAGFFTDTQYF. The CDR3 DNA is TGCGCCAGCAGCCCGGCGGGGTTTTTCACAGATACGCAGTATTTT.

The chain has TRBV27 and TRBJ2-1, with TRBD2 matching over 14 bases. CDR3 size: 16 residues. Looked up from germline, CDR1 is MNHEY and CDR2 is SMNVEV (reference sequence). J gave up 7 bases and V 1 base, and 3 bases lay outside the gene matches. Here the CDR3 DNA reads TGTGCCAGCAGTTTATACAGGACTAGCGGGGGGAATGAGCAGTTCTTC. This translates into CASSLYRTSGGNEQFF.

This chain connects TRBV18 to TRBJ2-3; the match to TRBD2 covers 9 bases. The CDR3 is 16 residues long. Unmatched junction bases numbered 9, after V lost 2 bases and J lost 6 bases. Germline lookup yields CDR1 KGHSH and CDR2 LQKENI. CDR3 protein: CASSPRRTSVGDTQYF. The CDR3 coding sequence is TGTGCCAGCTCACCAAGGAGGACTAGCGTCGGCGATACGCAGTATTTT.

This clone came up once. This chain joins TRBV5-1 and TRBJ2-3; no clear D gene. The CDR3 consists of 13 residues. V was shortened by 0 bases and J by 4 bases, with 6 bases between the two germline ends. Germline values: CDR1 SGHRS, CDR2 YFSETQ. CDR3: CASSLAVPDTQYF. DNA for the CDR3: TGCGCCAGCAGCTTGGCCGTCCCAGATACGCAGTATTTT.

J is TRBJ2-2 and V is TRBV19; the D is unclear. V was cut by 10 bases and J by 0 bases, with 18 bases left in between. The CDR3 sequence is 16 residues long. Germline loops: CDR1 LNHDA, CDR2 SQIVND (reference sequence). This CDR3 is CATQSQQYSNTGELFF. The CDR3 DNA reads as TGTGCCACCCAATCCCAACAGTACTCGAACACCGGGGAGCTGTTTTTT.

The chain is built from TRBV3-1 (or the pseudogene TRBV3-2) and TRBJ1-1; D remains unclear. The CDR3 covers 14 residues. Trimming removed 6 bases at V and 2 bases at J, with 13 bases between. Germline V CDR1 and CDR2: LGHDT, YNNKEL (reference sequence). The CDR3 nucleotides are TGTGCCAGCAGTCCCGCACACCAAAACACTGAAGCTTTCTTT. Its translation is CASSPAHQNTEAFF.

The V gene is TRBV4-2, the J gene TRBJ2-1, with D perhaps matching TRBD2 (6 bases). The germline CDR1 and CDR2 sequences are LGHNA and YNFKEQ. V lost 0 bases, J lost 0 bases, and 12 bases lay in between. This CDR3 contains 17 residues. CDR3 nucleotide sequence: TGTGCCAGCAGCCAAGATTTAGCGGCGACCTCCTACAATGAGCAGTTCTTC. Amino acids: CASSQDLAATSYNEQFF.

The chain has TRBV29-1 and TRBJ1-2, with unresolved D. V lost 7 bases and J lost 4, with 10 bases in between. This CDR3 comprises 11 residues. Germline CDR1 is SQVTM and CDR2 is ANQGSEA. The CDR3 protein is CSAPGSYGYTF. The CDR3 nucleotides read TGCAGCGCCCCGGGGAGCTATGGCTACACCTTC.

This clone was seen a single time. The genes are TRBV7-9 and TRBJ2-3; 9 nucleotides match TRBD2. The CDR3 contains 17 residues. Losses at the gene ends were 1 base for V and 2 bases for J; bases not matched to a gene: 7. Germline CDR1 is SEHNR and CDR2 is FQNEAQ (reference sequence). The chain's CDR3 is CASSLVSGGGATDTQYF. The CDR3 nucleotides are TGTGCCAGCAGCTTAGTGTCCGGCGGGGGGGCCACAGATACGCAGTATTTT.

The chain couples TRBV7-3 to TRBJ1-1; possibly TRBD1 for D (6 bases). The ends were cut back, 2 bases at V and 1 base at J, with 14 bases in the middle. Looked up from germline, CDR1 is SGHTA and CDR2 is FQGTGA. This CDR3 is 16 amino acids long. CDR3 DNA: TGTGCCAGCAGCTTAGAGGGGGGGCTTCCGAACACTGAAGCTTTCTTT. Its protein product is CASSLEGGLPNTEAFF.